The clone carrying this TCR beta chain was recorded many times. These data belong to a study of T cells in Graves' hyperthyroidism and ophthalmopathy. Researchers took RNA transcripts and amplified the TCR beta CDR3 regions from them. HTBI primers were used for first-round RT-PCR of the TCR CDR3. TCRdb passed the multiplex PCR reads through MiXCR, listing each CDR3 protein once. Among hundreds of thousands of distinct CDR3 sequences listed, about 15% were seen once. The CDR3 contains 11 residues. The V end lost 4 bases, the J end lost 5 bases, and 8 bases lay between the germline ends. The germline gives CDR1 GTSNPN, CDR2 SVGIG (reference sequence).

Material for sequencing was blood. V gene TRBV30 combines with J gene TRBJ1-1; D not certain. The sequence was obtained from a woman aged 40 to 55 with Graves' ophthalmopathy. CDR3 sequence (DNA): TGTGCCTGGATCAGGAGGACTGAAGCTTTCTTT. As protein: CAWIRRTEAFF.